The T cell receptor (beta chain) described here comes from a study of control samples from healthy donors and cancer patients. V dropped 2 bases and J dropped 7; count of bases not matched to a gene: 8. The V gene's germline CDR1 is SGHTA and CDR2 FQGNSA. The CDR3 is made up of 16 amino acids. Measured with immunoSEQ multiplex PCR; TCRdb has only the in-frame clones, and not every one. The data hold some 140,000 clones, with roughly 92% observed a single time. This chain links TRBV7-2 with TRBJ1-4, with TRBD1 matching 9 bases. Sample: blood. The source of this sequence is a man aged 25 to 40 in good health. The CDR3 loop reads CASSLSSGTGTEKLFF. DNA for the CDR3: TGTGCCAGCAGCTTAAGCTCCGGGACAGGGACTGAAAAACTGTTTTTT. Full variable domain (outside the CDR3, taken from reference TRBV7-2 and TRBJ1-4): GAGVSQSPSNKVTEKGKDVELRCDPISGHTALYWYRQSLGQGLEFLIYFQGNSAPDKSGLPSDRFSAERTGGSVSTLTIQRTQQEDSAVYLCASSLSSGTGTEKLFFGSGTQLSVL.